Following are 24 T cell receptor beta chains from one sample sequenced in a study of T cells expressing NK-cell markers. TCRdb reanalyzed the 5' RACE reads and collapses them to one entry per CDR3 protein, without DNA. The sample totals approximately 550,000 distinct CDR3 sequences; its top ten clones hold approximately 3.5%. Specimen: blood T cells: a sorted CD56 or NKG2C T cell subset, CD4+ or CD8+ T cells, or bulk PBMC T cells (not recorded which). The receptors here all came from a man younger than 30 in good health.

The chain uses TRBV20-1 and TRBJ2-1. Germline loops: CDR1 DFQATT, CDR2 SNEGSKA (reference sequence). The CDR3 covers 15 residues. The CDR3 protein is CSAQTYTSSYNEQFF.

CDR3 protein: CSVGFRTVEQYF. The V and J genes are TRBV29-1 and TRBJ2-7; there is no DNA to check the TCRdb D call of TRBD1. The length of the CDR3 is 12 residues. Germline V lookup: CDR1 SQVTM, CDR2 ANQGSEA.

The CDR3 here is CASTIQDNEQFF. The rearrangement links TRBV7-9 to TRBJ2-1. Per germline, CDR1 SEHNR and CDR2 FQNEAQ (reference sequence). This CDR3 spans 12 amino acids.

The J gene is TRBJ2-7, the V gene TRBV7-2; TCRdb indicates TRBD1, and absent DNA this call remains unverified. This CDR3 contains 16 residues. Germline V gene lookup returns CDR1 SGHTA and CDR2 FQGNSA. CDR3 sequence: CASSSGNSGTGSEQYF.

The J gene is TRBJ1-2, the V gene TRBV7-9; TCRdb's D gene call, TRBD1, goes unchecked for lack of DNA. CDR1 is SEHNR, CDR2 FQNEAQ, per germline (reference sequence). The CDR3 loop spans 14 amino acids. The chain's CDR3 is CASSRIGADYGYTF.

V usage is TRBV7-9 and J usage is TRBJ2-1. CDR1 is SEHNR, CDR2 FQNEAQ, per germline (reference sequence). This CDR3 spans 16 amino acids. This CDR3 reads CASSIRGRKSYNEQFF.

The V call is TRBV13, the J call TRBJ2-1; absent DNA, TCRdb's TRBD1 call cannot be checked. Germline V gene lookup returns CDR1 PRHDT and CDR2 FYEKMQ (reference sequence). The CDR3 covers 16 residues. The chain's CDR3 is CASSWKNRQVYNEQFF.

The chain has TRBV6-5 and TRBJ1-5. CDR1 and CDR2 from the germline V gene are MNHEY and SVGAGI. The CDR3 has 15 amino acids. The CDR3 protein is CASSYSLRDNQPQHF.

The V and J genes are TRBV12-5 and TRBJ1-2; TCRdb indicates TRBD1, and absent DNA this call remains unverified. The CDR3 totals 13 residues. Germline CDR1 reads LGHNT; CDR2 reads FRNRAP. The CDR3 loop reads CASAGAGTYGYTF. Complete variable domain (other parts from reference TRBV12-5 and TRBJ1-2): DARVTQTPRHKVTEMGQEVTMRCQPILGHNTVFWYRQTMMQGLELLAYFRNRAPLDDSGMPKDRFSAEMPDATLATLKIQPSEPRDSAVYFCASAGAGTYGYTFGSGTRLTVV.

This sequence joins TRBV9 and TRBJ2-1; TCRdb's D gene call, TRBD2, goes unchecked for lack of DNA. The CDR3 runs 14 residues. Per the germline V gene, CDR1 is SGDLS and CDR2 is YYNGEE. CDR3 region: CASSGTSARDEQFF.

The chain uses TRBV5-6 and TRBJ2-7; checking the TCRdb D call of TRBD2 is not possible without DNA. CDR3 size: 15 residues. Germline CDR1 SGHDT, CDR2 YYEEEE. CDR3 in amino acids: CASSLAPREGYEQYF.

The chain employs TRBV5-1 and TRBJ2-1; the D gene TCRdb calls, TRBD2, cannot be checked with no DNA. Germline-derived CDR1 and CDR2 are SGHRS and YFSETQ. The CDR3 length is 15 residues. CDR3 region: CASSPGLAGDNEQFF.

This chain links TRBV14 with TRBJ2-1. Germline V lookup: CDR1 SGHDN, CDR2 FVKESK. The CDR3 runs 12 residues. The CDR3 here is CASSHERHKQFF.

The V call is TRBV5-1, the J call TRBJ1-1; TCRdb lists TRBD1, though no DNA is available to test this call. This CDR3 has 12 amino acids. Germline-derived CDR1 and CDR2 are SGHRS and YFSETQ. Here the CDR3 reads CASSAMGGPAFF.

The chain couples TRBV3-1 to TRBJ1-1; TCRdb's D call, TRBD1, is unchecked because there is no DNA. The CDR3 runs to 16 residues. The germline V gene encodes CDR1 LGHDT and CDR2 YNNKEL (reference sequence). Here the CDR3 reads CASSQAPGRQNTEAFF.

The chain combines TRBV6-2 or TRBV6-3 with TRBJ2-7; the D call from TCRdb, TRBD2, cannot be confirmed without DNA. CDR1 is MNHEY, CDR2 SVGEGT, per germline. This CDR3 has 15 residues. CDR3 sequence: CASSSTSGGTYEQYF.

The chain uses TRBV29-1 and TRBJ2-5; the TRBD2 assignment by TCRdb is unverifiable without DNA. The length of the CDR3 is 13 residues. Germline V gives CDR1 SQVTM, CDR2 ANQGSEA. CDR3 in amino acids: CSVGGRLRETQYF. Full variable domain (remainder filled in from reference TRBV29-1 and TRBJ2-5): SAVISQKPSRDICQRGTSLTIQCQVDSQVTMMFWYRQQPGQSLTLIATANQGSEATYESGFVIDKFPISRPNLTFSTLTVSNMSPEDSSIYLCSVGGRLRETQYFGPGTRLLVL.

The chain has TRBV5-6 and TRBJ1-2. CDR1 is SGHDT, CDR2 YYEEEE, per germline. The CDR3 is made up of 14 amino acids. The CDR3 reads CASRLGPSNYGYTF.

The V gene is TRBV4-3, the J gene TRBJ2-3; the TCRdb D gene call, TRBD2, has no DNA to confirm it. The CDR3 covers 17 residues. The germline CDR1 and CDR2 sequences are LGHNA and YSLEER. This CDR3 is CASSQHQAGERTDTQYF.

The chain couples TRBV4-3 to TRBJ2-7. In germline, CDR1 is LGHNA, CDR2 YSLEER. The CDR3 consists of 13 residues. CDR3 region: CASSVDSNYEQYF.

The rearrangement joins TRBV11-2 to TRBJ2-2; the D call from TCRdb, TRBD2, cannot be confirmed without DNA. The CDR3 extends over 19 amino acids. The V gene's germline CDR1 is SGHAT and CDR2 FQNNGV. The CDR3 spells CASSSYSSASGRATGELFF.

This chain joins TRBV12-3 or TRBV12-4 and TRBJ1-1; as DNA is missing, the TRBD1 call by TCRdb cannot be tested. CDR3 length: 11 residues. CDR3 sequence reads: CASTQVGIAFF.

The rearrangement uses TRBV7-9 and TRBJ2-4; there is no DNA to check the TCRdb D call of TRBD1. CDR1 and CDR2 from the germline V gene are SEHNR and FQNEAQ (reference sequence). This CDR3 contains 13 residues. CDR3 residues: CASSLAFPGHPYF. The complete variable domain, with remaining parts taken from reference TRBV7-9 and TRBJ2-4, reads DTGVSQNPRHKITKRGQNVTFRCDPISEHNRLYWYRQTLGQGPEFLTYFQNEAQLEKSRLLSDRFSAERPKGSFSTLEIQRTEQGDSAMYLCASSLAFPGHPYFGAGTRLSVL.

The CDR3 loop reads CAIRGENQPQHF. V usage is TRBV10-3 and J usage is TRBJ1-5; the D call of TRBD1 rests on TCRdb alone, since no DNA is present to check it. Per germline, CDR1 ENHRY and CDR2 SYGVKD. CDR3 length: 12 residues.